This T cell receptor (beta chain) was recorded in a study of T cell repertoires in cytomegalovirus infection. Study details: Matching HLA type and CMV infection were both indicated by public TCR beta signatures. Broader study findings: Clonotypes of TCR beta that were HLA-C-restricted and CMV-specific dominated the ex vivo response.

Regarding this clonotype: Its antigen is undetermined.

The CDR3 is 13 residues long. The ends were cut back, 3 bases at V and 0 bases at J, with 6 bases in the middle. In germline, CDR1 is MGHRA, CDR2 YSYEKL. MiXCR was run by TCRdb on the reads, yielding one entry per CDR3 protein. This table holds some 500,000 distinct CDR3 sequences, 33% found once. The chain recombines TRBV4-1 with TRBJ2-7, with D hard to call. The sample was cultured PBMCs, taken from culture after CMV antigen stimulation. This sequence was found in a human donor in good health (CMV status not recorded). Some clones in this sample may be carry-over from other donors' samples. Written as DNA, the CDR3 is TGCGCCAGCAGCCATACCGACTCCTACGAGCAGTACTTC. Residues: CASSHTDSYEQYF.